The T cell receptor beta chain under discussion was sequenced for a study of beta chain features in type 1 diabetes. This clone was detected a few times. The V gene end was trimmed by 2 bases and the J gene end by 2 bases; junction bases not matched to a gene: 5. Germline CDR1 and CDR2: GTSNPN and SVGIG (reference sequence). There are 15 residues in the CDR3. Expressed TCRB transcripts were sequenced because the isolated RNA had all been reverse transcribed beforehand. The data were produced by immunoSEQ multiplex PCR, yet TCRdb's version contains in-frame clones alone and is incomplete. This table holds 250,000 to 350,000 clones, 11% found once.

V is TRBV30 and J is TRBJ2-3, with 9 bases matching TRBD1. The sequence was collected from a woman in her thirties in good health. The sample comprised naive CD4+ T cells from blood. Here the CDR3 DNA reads TGTGCCTGGAGTTTGGGACAGGGTATCACAGATACGCAGTATTTT. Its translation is CAWSLGQGITDTQYF. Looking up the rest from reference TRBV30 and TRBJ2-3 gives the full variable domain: SQTIHQWPATLVQPVGSPLSLECTVEGTSNPNLYWYRQAAGRGLQLLFYSVGIGQISSEVPQNLSASRPQDRQFILSSKKLLLSDSGFYLCAWSLGQGITDTQYFGPGTRLTVL.